What follows are 3 T cell receptor beta chains derived from one specimen sequenced in a study of graft-versus-host responses after intestinal transplantation. Assay: immunoSEQ multiplex PCR; the TCRdb copy retains only in-frame clones and omits some. The sample yields fewer than 5,000 clones, roughly 41% seen once. Researchers placed around 200,000 CFSE-labeled responder cells in culture with around 200,000 irradiated, violet-dye-labeled stimulator cells. The input for sequencing was alloreactive CD8+ T cells from a mixed lymphocyte reaction culture, taken before transplantation. Indicated subset: CFSE-low proliferating T cells sorted from approximately 6-day pre-transplant mixed lymphocyte reaction (GvH or HvG direction). The source of these receptors is a human patient who was an organ donor for intestinal transplantation.

Concerning this clone: At one boundary the junction diverges from the germline segment, which might be a read error. The chain carries TRBV25-1 and TRBJ2-7, with 8 positions matching TRBD1. Germline CDR1 is MGHDK and CDR2 is SYGVNS. The CDR3 covers 14 residues. CDR3 residues: CASSGNRGAYEQYF. In nucleotides, the CDR3 is TGTGCCAGCAGTGGGAACAGGGGGGCCTACGAACAGTACTTC.

The chain recombines TRBV2 with TRBJ2-5; TRBD2 matches 7 bases. The CDR3 runs 16 residues. Germline V CDR1 and CDR2: SNHLY, FYNNEI. Germline trimming cut 6 bases from V and 5 bases from J; bases unmatched to any gene: 15. The DNA of the CDR3 is TGTGCCAGCAGGGCGATAATTGCGGGAGAGGGGGAGACCCAGTACTTC. Its translation is CASRAIIAGEGETQYF.

This chain connects TRBV18 to TRBJ2-1; tentative D call: TRBD1 (5 bases). Deletions cut 3 bases from V and 5 bases from J, with 5 bases between. Germline lookup yields CDR1 KGHSH and CDR2 LQKENI. The CDR3 extends over 12 amino acids. CDR3 nucleotides: TGTGCCAGCTCACCCAGGGACAATGAGCAGTTCTTC. It encodes CASSPRDNEQFF.